This T cell receptor (beta chain) was observed in a study of OX40 agonist ivuxolimab in advanced cancers. In the study overall: Males comprised 75% to 90% of the group, whose mean age was roughly 64 years (range roughly 20 to 85).

The trim removed 7 bases at V and 4 bases at J, leaving 11 bases unmatched. CDR3 length: 16 residues. CDR1 LNHDA and CDR2 SQIVND come from the germline V gene (reference sequence). Cycle 7 day 1, cycle 4 day 1, and baseline were the timepoints at which blood was sampled. The method was immunoSEQ multiplex PCR; TCRdb's version includes in-frame clones alone and lacks a portion of them. The sample comprises approximately 91,000 clones, approximately 87% of which are singletons, and approximately 4.8% rests with the top ten. This TCR was recovered from an adult with an advanced solid tumor such as melanoma, head and neck, liver or kidney cancer. The chain combines TRBV19 with TRBJ2-3; 10 positions match TRBD2. Sequenced here: CD4+ or CD8+ T cells sorted from blood, sampled in a trial of the OX40 agonist ivuxolimab. Here the CDR3 DNA reads TGTGCCAGTACCCTTAGTGCTAGCGGGAGCCCAGATACGCAGTATTTT. Its protein is CASTLSASGSPDTQYF.